A single sample is the source of the 19 T cell receptor beta chains below, sequenced in a study of OX40 agonist ivuxolimab in advanced cancers. Libraries were prepared by immunoSEQ multiplex PCR; TCRdb keeps only in-frame clonotypes and omits some of them. The sample has 65,000 or so clones, roughly 86% seen once; the top ten hold 5%. This sample comprised CD4+ or CD8+ T cells sorted from blood, obtained in a trial of the OX40 agonist ivuxolimab. Receptors originate from an adult with an advanced solid tumor such as melanoma, head and neck, liver or kidney cancer.

V usage is TRBV2 and J usage is TRBJ2-7, with TRBD2 identical over 7 bases. V trimming: 5 bases; J trimming: 3 bases; junction bases outside the gene matches: 1. The CDR3 has 12 residues. Germline loops: CDR1 SNHLY, CDR2 FYNNEI. This CDR3 reads CASSRTSYEQYF. CDR3 bases: TGTGCCAGCAGTCGGACTAGCTACGAGCAGTACTTC.

This clone was seen only once. This rearrangement joins TRBV6-4 to TRBJ2-2; 9 nucleotides match TRBD1. The CDR3 sequence is 15 residues long. Germline V gives CDR1 MRHNA, CDR2 SNTAGT. The junction had 2 bases not matched to a gene; V was cut back by 6 bases and J by 0 bases. CDR3 bases: TGTGCCAGCAGAAGGGACAGGGCGAACACCGGGGAGCTGTTTTTT. Protein: CASRRDRANTGELFF.

The rearrangement links TRBV2 to TRBJ2-6, with 7 bases aligning to TRBD1. The V and J ends lost 9 bases and 2 bases, in that order; junction bases with no gene match: 7. The CDR3 is made up of 15 amino acids. The germline gives CDR1 SNHLY, CDR2 FYNNEI. The CDR3 sequence: CASFRGLAGANVLTF. The CDR3 DNA is TGTGCCAGTTTCAGGGGGTTGGCTGGGGCCAACGTCCTGACTTTC.

Remarks on this clone: The DNA is left out, because the CDR3 cannot be placed on it with certainty; the CDR3 is given as TCRdb lists it. V is TRBV6-6 and J is TRBJ1-6; the table gives TRBD1 as D, unverified against the DNA. CDR1 is MNHNY and CDR2 is SVGAGI in the germline V gene (reference sequence). The CDR3 comprises 15 residues, both ends counted. CDR3 residues: CASSSSTGRNSPLHF.

The chain carries TRBV7-9 and TRBJ1-6; D is uncertain. Per germline, CDR1 SEHNR and CDR2 FQNEAQ (reference sequence). This CDR3 has 14 residues. With 1 base removed from V and 7 bases from J, the gap between germline ends came to 8 bases. The CDR3 region is CASSLEGPNSPLHF. CDR3 nucleotides: TGTGCCAGCAGCTTAGAAGGTCCGAATTCACCCCTCCACTTT.

Only one count was recorded for this clone. The genes are TRBV7-9 and TRBJ1-1, with D unclear. The CDR3 has 14 residues. Trimming shortened V by 1 base and J by 7 bases, and 13 bases separated the two germline ends. Germline V gene data show CDR1 as SEHNR and CDR2 as FQNEAQ (reference sequence). The CDR3 DNA reads TGTGCCAGCAGCTTAGGGGCAAGTAACGGTGAAGCTTTCTTT. Amino acid sequence: CASSLGASNGEAFF.

The genes are TRBV7-8 and TRBJ2-1, with D uncertain. Germline-derived CDR1 and CDR2 are SGHVS and FQNEAQ. The CDR3 extends over 13 amino acids. The ends were cut back, 4 bases at V and 4 bases at J, with 8 bases in the middle. In DNA, the CDR3 is TGTGCCAGCAGCTCTCGAGAATACAATGAGCAGTTCTTC. The encoded protein is CASSSREYNEQFF. Combining the CDR3 with reference TRBV7-8 and TRBJ2-1 gives the whole variable domain GAGVSQSPRYKVAKRGQDVALRCDPISGHVSLFWYQQALGQGPEFLTYFQNEAQLDKSGLPSDRFFAERPEGSVSTLKIQRTQQEDSAVYLCASSSREYNEQFFGPGTRLTVL.

This chain connects TRBV10-3 to TRBJ1-2; D may be TRBD1 (6 bases). CDR1 ENHRY and CDR2 SYGVKD come from the germline V gene. The V end lost 7 bases, the J end lost 2 bases, and 11 bases lay between the germline ends. The CDR3 contains 13 residues. The CDR3 DNA follows: TGTGCCATCACCAAGGACAGAAACTATGGCTACACCTTC. Its translation is CAITKDRNYGYTF.

DNA of the CDR3: TGTGCCAGTAGTATCGGAGGGGAGCTGTTTTTT. This translates into CASSIGGELFF. The chain has TRBV19 and TRBJ2-2; the D is unclear. The germline CDR1 and CDR2 sequences are LNHDA and SQIVND (reference sequence). Trimming took off 3 bases at V and 8 bases at J, with 4 bases between the two ends. This CDR3 has 11 amino acids.

The chain carries TRBV2 and TRBJ2-3, with D unresolved. V was shortened by 2 bases and J by 1 base, with 13 bases between the two germline ends. Germline assignment: CDR1 SNHLY and CDR2 FYNNEI. This CDR3 spans 16 amino acids. This CDR3 is CASSERQRGGTDTQYF. CDR3 nucleotide sequence: TGTGCCAGCAGTGAAAGGCAGCGTGGGGGCACAGATACGCAGTATTTT.

The gene calls are TRBV6-6 and TRBJ1-2; 10 bases fit TRBD1. The CDR3 is 14 amino acids. Germline assignment: CDR1 MNHNY and CDR2 SVGAGI (reference sequence). The J segment lost 5 bases and the V segment lost 2 bases, leaving 2 bases of the junction unmatched. The CDR3 DNA is TGTGCCAGCAGTTACAGGGACAGGGGTTATGGCTACACCTTC. As protein: CASSYRDRGYGYTF.

The genes are TRBV6-5 and TRBJ2-5; D ambiguous. V was pared by 6 bases and J by 5 bases, with 10 bases between. This CDR3 region has 12 residues. The V gene's germline CDR1 is MNHEY and CDR2 SVGAGI. CDR3 sequence: CASRHVAETQYF. The CDR3 DNA reads TGTGCCAGCAGGCACGTCGCTGAGACCCAGTACTTC.

The rearrangement uses TRBV4-2 and TRBJ2-2; D is undetermined. The CDR3 sequence is 11 residues long. Trimming left V 6 bases short and J 4 bases short, with 3 bases between. Germline V gene sequence: CDR1 LGHNA, CDR2 YNFKEQ. CDR3 amino acids: CASSITGELFF. The DNA of the CDR3 is TGTGCCAGCAGTATCACCGGGGAGCTGTTTTTT.

DNA for the CDR3: TGTGCCAGCAGCTTAGTAACAGGGGGCCGCACTGAAGCTTTCTTT. It encodes CASSLVTGGRTEAFF. The V call is TRBV7-2, the J call TRBJ1-1; 9 bases are a match to TRBD1. V lost 1 base to trimming and J lost 4 bases; unmatched junction nucleotides: 4. This CDR3 region has 15 residues. The germline CDR1 and CDR2 sequences are SGHTA and FQGNSA.

This chain links TRBV13 with TRBJ2-3, with a tentative D call TRBD2 (6 bases). This CDR3 has 16 residues. Germline CDR1 is PRHDT and CDR2 is FYEKMQ (reference sequence). Trimming stripped 2 bases from V and 3 bases from J, with 15 bases between. The CDR3 loop is CASSLRGWGGTDTQYF. As DNA, the CDR3 is TGTGCCAGCAGCTTAAGGGGATGGGGAGGTACAGATACGCAGTATTTT.

This chain links TRBV18 with TRBJ2-2, with TRBD2 identical over 9 bases. The germline V gene encodes CDR1 KGHSH and CDR2 LQKENI. V dropped 0 bases and J dropped 4; count of bases not matched to a gene: 3. The CDR3 is 16 residues long. For the CDR3, the DNA is TGTGCCAGCTCACCACCGTCACTAGCGGGCACCGGGGAGCTGTTTTTT. Translation: CASSPPSLAGTGELFF.

This clone was observed once. The chain couples TRBV5-4 to TRBJ1-1; D unclear. Per germline, CDR1 SGHNT and CDR2 YYREEE (reference sequence). There are 15 residues in the CDR3. Trimming pared 4 bases from V and 4 bases from J, leaving 17 bases between. CDR3 protein: CASSQDTGSVTEAFF. Here the CDR3 DNA reads TGTGCCAGCAGCCAAGATACGGGATCTGTCACTGAAGCTTTCTTT.

The chain combines TRBV5-1 with TRBJ1-5; the D is unclear. CDR1 is SGHRS and CDR2 is YFSETQ in the germline V gene. The CDR3 sequence is 14 residues long. V shed 2 bases and J shed 7 bases, with 13 bases lying between them. The CDR3 sequence: CASSLEGEGQPQHF. Here the CDR3 DNA reads TGCGCCAGCAGCTTAGAGGGCGAGGGACAGCCCCAGCATTTT.

The table lists this clone with a count of one. This chain links TRBV5-6 with TRBJ1-2; D is unresolved. V dropped 0 bases and J dropped 5 bases, with 11 bases sitting between them. In germline, CDR1 is SGHDT, CDR2 YYEEEE. The CDR3 is 14 amino acids. The DNA for the CDR3 is TGTGCCAGCAGCTTGGGCCGGGTGGGGTATGGCTACACCTTC. This encodes CASSLGRVGYGYTF.